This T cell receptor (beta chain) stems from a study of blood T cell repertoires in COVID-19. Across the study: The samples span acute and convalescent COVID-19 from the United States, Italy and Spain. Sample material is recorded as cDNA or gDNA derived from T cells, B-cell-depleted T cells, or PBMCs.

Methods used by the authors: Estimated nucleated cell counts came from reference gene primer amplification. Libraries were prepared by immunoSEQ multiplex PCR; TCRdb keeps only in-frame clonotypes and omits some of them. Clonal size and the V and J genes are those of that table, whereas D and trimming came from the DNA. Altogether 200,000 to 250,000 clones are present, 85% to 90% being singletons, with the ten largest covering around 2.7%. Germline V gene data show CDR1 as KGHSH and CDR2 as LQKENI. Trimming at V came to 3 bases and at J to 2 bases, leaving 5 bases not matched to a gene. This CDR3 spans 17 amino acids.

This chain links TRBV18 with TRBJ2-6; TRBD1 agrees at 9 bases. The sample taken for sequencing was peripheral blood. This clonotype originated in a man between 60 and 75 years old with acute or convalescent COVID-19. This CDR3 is CASSPDRGSPGANVLTF. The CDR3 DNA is TGTGCCAGCTCACCGGACAGGGGCTCTCCTGGGGCCAACGTCCTGACTTTC.